The 26 T cell receptor beta chains reported below all come from one sample, sequenced in a study of shared clonotypes between healthy human individuals. Sequencing used immunoSEQ multiplex PCR; TCRdb keeps in-frame clones, though not all of them. The sample has under 2.5 million clones, 85% to 95% seen once. Specimen: naive CD4+ T cells from PBMCs. Subset noted: CD45RA+ positively selected. The receptors here all came from a man between 18 and 29 years old in good health. Some clones in this sample may be carry-over from other donors' samples.

CDR3: CASSLSFKGAGAEAFF. In nucleotides, the CDR3 is TGTGCCAGCAGCTTGTCTTTTAAGGGGGCAGGCGCTGAAGCTTTCTTT. The gene calls are TRBV5-4 and TRBJ1-1; the match to TRBD1 covers 7 bases. Germline V lookup: CDR1 SGHNT, CDR2 YYREEE (reference sequence). The length of the CDR3 is 16 residues. Trimming cost V 1 base and J 6 bases; bases outside gene matches: 12. Filled out from reference TRBV5-4 and TRBJ1-1, the complete variable domain reads ETGVTQSPTHLIKTRGQQVTLRCSSQSGHNTVSWYQQALGQGPQFIFQYYREEENGRGNFPPRFSGLQFPNYSSELNVNALELDDSALYLCASSLSFKGAGAEAFFGQGTRLTVV.

This clone was seen a few times. This chain joins TRBV7-3 and TRBJ1-3, with D possibly being TRBD1 (6 bases). Germline-derived CDR1 and CDR2 are SGHTA and FQGTGA. The V and J ends lost 5 bases and 2 bases respectively, with 10 bases between them. This CDR3 is built from 14 residues. CDR3 DNA: TGTGCCAGCAGCCCAGGACAGCCTGGAAACACCATATATTTT. Protein product: CASSPGQPGNTIYF.

The chain joins TRBV28 to TRBJ1-2; no firm D call. The CDR3 consists of 15 residues. Germline CDR1 is MDHEN and CDR2 is SYDVKM. V shed 6 bases and J shed 8 bases, with 22 bases lying between them. The CDR3 DNA reads as TGTGCCAGCAGGAACCCCGGGGAGGGTCTTGGGGGCTACACCTTC. Its translation: CASRNPGEGLGGYTF.

The chain uses TRBV27 and TRBJ1-5; D may be TRBD1 (5 bases). This CDR3 is built from 14 residues. The germline V and J ends were trimmed by 5 bases and 6 bases, with 14 bases remaining between them. CDR1 and CDR2 (germline): MNHEY, SMNVEV (reference sequence). CDR3 amino acids: CASSPHGGGQPQHF. DNA of the CDR3: TGTGCCAGCAGTCCCCACGGCGGGGGTCAGCCCCAGCATTTT.

J is TRBJ2-6 and V is TRBV19; TRBD1 matches at 7 bases. Trimming at V came to 7 bases and at J to 2 bases, leaving 8 bases not matched to a gene. In germline, CDR1 is LNHDA, CDR2 SQIVND (reference sequence). This CDR3 contains 16 residues. The CDR3 loop is CASIDRAVPGANVLTF. The CDR3 region has the DNA TGTGCCAGTATAGACAGGGCTGTCCCTGGGGCCAACGTCCTGACTTTC.

V and J are TRBV11-2 and TRBJ1-2; D might be TRBD1 (5 bases). Germline CDR1 is SGHAT and CDR2 is FQNNGV. The CDR3 length is 16 residues. Trimming took 4 bases from V and 0 from J, leaving 15 bases between them. For the CDR3, the DNA is TGTGCCAGCAGCTCTCCAATGGGGGGATCTAACTATGGCTACACCTTC. This codes for CASSSPMGGSNYGYTF.

The V and J genes are TRBV5-4 and TRBJ2-3, with 7 positions matching TRBD2. Looked up from germline, CDR1 is SGHNT and CDR2 is YYREEE (reference sequence). CDR3 length: 15 residues. The V gene end was trimmed by 5 bases and the J gene end by 4 bases; junction bases not matched to a gene: 10. CDR3 bases: TGTGCCAGCAGACGCGGGCGTAGCGGGTCAGATACGCAGTATTTT. Amino acid sequence: CASRRGRSGSDTQYF.

The chain couples TRBV5-1 to TRBJ2-5; D is uncertain. Germline V gene data show CDR1 as SGHRS and CDR2 as YFSETQ. The length of the CDR3 is 13 residues. V lost 4 bases and J 2 bases, leaving 9 bases between the germline ends. The CDR3 loop is CASSPLLQETQYF. The CDR3 DNA reads TGCGCCAGCAGCCCCCTTTTGCAAGAGACCCAGTACTTC.

This clone was seen only once. The CDR3 nucleotides read TGTGCCAGCAGCGTAGCTGAAGGGGTTGTGGGGGAGCTGTTTTTT. Amino acids: CASSVAEGVVGELFF. The chain links TRBV9 to TRBJ2-2; a possible D gene is TRBD1 (5 bases). CDR1 is SGDLS and CDR2 is YYNGEE in the germline V gene. Trimming took 0 bases from V and 8 from J, leaving 14 bases between them. The CDR3 contains 15 residues.

The chain combines TRBV9 with TRBJ2-2; tentatively, D is TRBD2 (5 bases). There are 17 residues in the CDR3. Germline CDR1 and CDR2: SGDLS and YYNGEE. The V and J ends lost 0 bases and 5 bases respectively, with 17 bases between them. The CDR3 DNA follows: TGTGCCAGCAGCGTAGCTACACGGGGTAGCCTAACCGGGGAGCTGTTTTTT. Residues: CASSVATRGSLTGELFF. The full variable domain, completed using reference TRBV9 and TRBJ2-2, is DSGVTQTPKHLITATGQRVTLRCSPRSGDLSVYWYQQSLDQGLQFLIQYYNGEERAKGNILERFSAQQFPDLHSELNLSSLELGDSALYFCASSVATRGSLTGELFFGEGSRLTVL.

This clone occurred once. The rearrangement uses TRBV7-9 and TRBJ1-6; no definite D call. CDR1 SEHNR and CDR2 FQNEAQ come from the germline V gene (reference sequence). The CDR3 contains 15 residues. V was clipped by 2 bases and J by 0 bases, with 5 bases between them. CDR3 loop: CASSLQSSYNSPLHF. The DNA of the CDR3 is TGTGCCAGCAGCTTACAGAGCTCCTATAATTCACCCCTCCACTTT. Full variable domain (remainder filled in from reference TRBV7-9 and TRBJ1-6): DTGVSQNPRHKITKRGQNVTFRCDPISEHNRLYWYRQTLGQGPEFLTYFQNEAQLEKSRLLSDRFSAERPKGSFSTLEIQRTEQGDSAMYLCASSLQSSYNSPLHFGNGTRLTVT.

This clone has a single count. The rearrangement joins TRBV5-5 to TRBJ1-3, with D uncertain. Germline V gives CDR1 SGHKS, CDR2 YYEKEE (reference sequence). Trimming pared 0 bases from V and 4 bases from J, leaving 8 bases between. The CDR3 extends over 14 amino acids. The CDR3 sequence: CASSLGSAGNTIYF. Here the CDR3 DNA reads TGTGCCAGCAGCTTGGGTTCAGCCGGAAACACCATATATTTT. Together with reference TRBV5-5 and TRBJ1-3, the CDR3 gives the full variable domain: DAGVTQSPTHLIKTRGQQVTLRCSPISGHKSVSWYQQVLGQGPQFIFQYYEKEERGRGNFPDRFSARQFPNYSSELNVNALLLGDSALYLCASSLGSAGNTIYFGEGSWLTVV.

The chain combines TRBV19 with TRBJ2-7; 12 positions agree with TRBD2. The V gene's germline CDR1 is LNHDA and CDR2 SQIVND (reference sequence). J lost 0 bases, V lost 9 bases, and 12 bases had no gene match. The CDR3 is made up of 17 amino acids. CDR3 nucleotides: TGTGCCAGCCGACAGAGCCCGACTAGCGGGAGCTCCTACGAGCAGTACTTC. It specifies CASRQSPTSGSSYEQYF.

This sequence joins TRBV9 and TRBJ2-3; 9 bases map to TRBD2. The V and J ends lost 4 bases and 0 bases, in that order; junction bases with no gene match: 3. This CDR3 is 15 amino acids long. The germline V gene encodes CDR1 SGDLS and CDR2 YYNGEE. The CDR3 region has the DNA TGTGCCAGCAGCAGCACTAGCGGGAGCACAGATACGCAGTATTTT. It codes for CASSSTSGSTDTQYF.

J is TRBJ2-1 and V is TRBV18; D not resolved. The CDR3 is made up of 15 amino acids. Germline lookup yields CDR1 KGHSH and CDR2 LQKENI. Trimming took off 0 bases at V and 6 bases at J, with 12 bases between the two ends. As DNA, the CDR3 is TGTGCCAGCTCACCACCAGACCCCTGGGGCAATGAGCAGTTCTTC. As protein: CASSPPDPWGNEQFF.

The J gene is TRBJ2-1, the V gene TRBV2, with D tentatively TRBD1 or TRBD2 (5 bases each). V was trimmed by 4 bases and J by 9 bases, leaving 13 bases between them. This CDR3 region has 13 residues. CDR1 and CDR2 from the germline V gene are SNHLY and FYNNEI. The CDR3 loop is CASSAEQAGEQFF. CDR3 sequence (DNA): TGTGCCAGCAGTGCTGAACAGGCGGGTGAGCAGTTCTTC.

The rearrangement joins TRBV5-5 to TRBJ2-2, with TRBD2 identical over 9 bases. V shed 7 bases, J shed 6 bases, and the junction held 10 bases outside the gene matches. This CDR3 contains 15 residues. The germline V gene encodes CDR1 SGHKS and CDR2 YYEKEE (reference sequence). This CDR3 reads CASLFVAGGPGELFF. CDR3 bases: TGTGCCAGCCTCTTTGTTGCGGGAGGGCCCGGGGAGCTGTTTTTT.

J is TRBJ2-7 and V is TRBV4-1; possibly TRBD1 for D (6 bases). CDR3 length equals 17 residues. The V gene's germline CDR1 is MGHRA and CDR2 YSYEKL. V gave up 1 base and J gave up 0 bases, with 16 bases separating them. CDR3 in DNA: TGCGCCAGCAGCCAAGTAGTTCGCAGGGGATCCTCCTACGAGCAGTACTTC. Translation: CASSQVVRRGSSYEQYF.

The CDR3 nucleotides read TGTGCCAGCAGTTTACCTAGCGGGAGGGTCCATGAGCAGTTCTTC. Protein sequence: CASSLPSGRVHEQFF. The rearrangement links TRBV28 to TRBJ2-1; TRBD2 matches 12 bases. There are 15 residues in the CDR3. Per germline, CDR1 MDHEN and CDR2 SYDVKM. V shed 2 bases, J shed 8 bases, and the junction held 4 bases outside the gene matches.

V is TRBV19 and J is TRBJ2-2; possibly TRBD2 for D (6 bases). V lost 7 bases to trimming and J lost 1 base, with 13 bases between them. CDR1 is LNHDA and CDR2 is SQIVND in the germline V gene (reference sequence). The CDR3 spans 15 residues. The CDR3 DNA is TGTGCCAGTAACCCAGCGGGCCTGAACACCGGGGAGCTGTTTTTT. Its translation is CASNPAGLNTGELFF.

This clone turned up a few times. The chain joins TRBV2 to TRBJ1-1; 9 bases fit TRBD1. This CDR3 contains 14 residues. V lost 8 bases and J lost 5; bases outside the gene matches: 9. Germline V lookup: CDR1 SNHLY, CDR2 FYNNEI. DNA for the CDR3: TGTGCCAGCTCACGGGACAGGGAGGGAACTGAAGCTTTCTTT. Amino acid sequence: CASSRDREGTEAFF.

The count of this clone is one. CDR3 loop: CASRRDPLGTEAFF. The CDR3 DNA reads as TGTGCCAGCAGGAGGGACCCGCTAGGCACTGAAGCTTTCTTT. This chain uses TRBV6-5 with TRBJ1-1; a possible D gene is TRBD1 (5 bases). Trimming pared 6 bases from V and 4 bases from J, leaving 15 bases between. The germline V gene encodes CDR1 MNHEY and CDR2 SVGAGI. This CDR3 is built from 14 residues.

V and J are TRBV14 and TRBJ1-1, with a weak D call TRBD1 (5 bases). The V gene lost 8 bases and the J gene lost 4 bases, with 17 bases spanning the gap. The germline V gene encodes CDR1 SGHDN and CDR2 FVKESK. This CDR3 spans 14 amino acids. The CDR3, as DNA: TGTGCCAGCGGAGACAGTCCCCGCGCCACTGAAGCTTTCTTT. This sequence encodes CASGDSPRATEAFF. The full variable domain, its missing parts supplied by reference TRBV14 and TRBJ1-1, is EAGVTQFPSHSVIEKGQTVTLRCDPISGHDNLYWYRRVMGKEIKFLLHFVKESKQDESGMPNNRFLAERTGGTYSTLKVQPAELEDSGVYFCASGDSPRATEAFFGQGTRLTVV.

The rearrangement links TRBV29-1 to TRBJ2-1; D possibly matches TRBD1 or TRBD2 (5 bases each). The germline V gene encodes CDR1 SQVTM and CDR2 ANQGSEA. Trimming removed 2 bases from V and 0 bases from J, with 14 bases in between. The CDR3 covers 16 residues. CDR3 in DNA: TGCAGCGTTGAAACGGGGACCAGTAGCTCCTACAATGAGCAGTTCTTC. Protein product: CSVETGTSSSYNEQFF.

This chain uses TRBV30 with TRBJ1-5; D is undetermined. There are 16 residues in the CDR3. Germline lookup yields CDR1 GTSNPN and CDR2 SVGIG (reference sequence). V was pared by 1 base and J by 7 bases, with 20 bases between. The CDR3 bases are TGTGCCTGGAGTGGCCCAGTAAGAGGGCGAGGACAGCCCCAGCATTTT. Protein sequence: CAWSGPVRGRGQPQHF.

The J gene is TRBJ2-1, the V gene TRBV30; D remains unclear. The germline CDR1 and CDR2 sequences are GTSNPN and SVGIG (reference sequence). Trimming shortened V by 5 bases and J by 6 bases, and 11 bases separated the two germline ends. CDR3 length: 12 residues. The CDR3: CAWRSRTNEQFF. In DNA form, the CDR3 reads TGTGCCTGGCGCAGCCGAACCAATGAGCAGTTCTTC.